One sample yielded the 19 T cell receptor beta chains listed below, sequenced in a study of shared clonotypes between healthy human individuals. The repertoire was sequenced with immunoSEQ multiplex PCR; TCRdb's copy has only in-frame clones and lacks some. The sample gives under 700,000 clones, 95% of which show up once; around 0.12% is in the top ten. Naive CD8 cells lacked CD45RO, underwent positive selection for CCR7 and left out terminally differentiated effector memory CD45RA+ cells. The sample comprised naive CD8+ T cells sorted from blood. These receptor sequences come from a woman in her 30s in good health.

This chain links TRBV28 with TRBJ2-1; tentatively, D is TRBD2 (6 bases). CDR1 MDHEN and CDR2 SYDVKM come from the germline V gene. Trimming took 5 bases from V and 1 from J, leaving 15 bases between them. This CDR3 has 16 residues. DNA of the CDR3: TGTGCCAGCAGTCCTCTAGCCCGGGAGTCCTACAATGAGCAGTTCTTC. It yields the protein CASSPLARESYNEQFF.

The rearrangement uses TRBV10-2 and TRBJ2-1; D is unclear. Trimming removed 2 bases from V and 8 bases from J, with 7 bases in between. Per germline, CDR1 WSHSY and CDR2 SAAADI. The CDR3 length is 12 residues. DNA of the CDR3: TGCGCCAGCAGTGAGCGTGGGGATGAGCAGTTCTTC. It is translated as CASSERGDEQFF.

On this clone: Other DNA sequences from this sample encode an identical CDR3 as well. This chain links TRBV5-1 with TRBJ1-1; D ambiguous. Germline CDR1 SGHRS, CDR2 YFSETQ. Trimming took off 1 base at V and 3 bases at J, with 7 bases between the two ends. The CDR3 runs 13 residues. The CDR3 reads CASSLTGYTEAFF. The CDR3 DNA reads TGCGCCAGCAGCTTGACGGGATACACTGAAGCTTTCTTT.

The chain carries TRBV14 and TRBJ2-2; weak D call: TRBD2 (6 bases). Deletions cut 1 base from V and 7 bases from J, with 16 bases between. CDR3 length: 16 residues. Germline CDR1 and CDR2: SGHDN and FVKESK. This CDR3 reads CASSQGTTSFHGELFF. The CDR3, as DNA: TGTGCCAGCAGCCAAGGGACGACTAGTTTTCACGGGGAGCTGTTTTTT.

This clone has a single count. This chain uses TRBV28 with TRBJ2-5; D is undetermined. The DNA end is a closer match to TRBJ2-7, so the J assignment may be wrong. Germline CDR1 is MDHEN and CDR2 is SYDVKM. This CDR3 comprises 10 residues. The CDR3 loop is CASSFNEQYF. CDR3 coding DNA: TGTGCCAGCAGTTTCAACGAGCAGTACTTC.

A few counts support this clone. This sequence joins TRBV18 and TRBJ1-2; D is perhaps TRBD1 (5 bases). From germline, CDR1 is KGHSH and CDR2 LQKENI. The CDR3 totals 12 residues. V lost 2 bases and J 8 bases, leaving 9 bases between the germline ends. The CDR3: CASSPRDGGYTF. CDR3 bases: TGTGCCAGCTCACCAAGGGACGGCGGCTACACCTTC.

This chain joins TRBV11-2 and TRBJ2-7; D gene ambiguous. Trimming left V 5 bases short and J 3 bases short, with 11 bases between. Germline CDR1 is SGHAT and CDR2 is FQNNGV. CDR3 size: 13 residues. The CDR3 DNA sequence: TGTGCCAGCAGCCCCCCGCCCGGCTACGAGCAGTACTTC. Protein sequence: CASSPPPGYEQYF.

This sequence joins TRBV10-3 and TRBJ1-1, with D possibly being TRBD1 (5 bases). Trimming took 4 bases from V and 2 from J, leaving 14 bases between them. The CDR3 runs to 15 residues. Germline loops: CDR1 ENHRY, CDR2 SYGVKD. CDR3 loop: CAISGGGRGNTEAFF. Here the CDR3 DNA reads TGTGCCATCAGTGGCGGGGGGAGGGGTAACACTGAAGCTTTCTTT.

This sequence joins TRBV5-1 and TRBJ1-5; a weak D match, TRBD1 (5 bases). Germline CDR1 reads SGHRS; CDR2 reads YFSETQ. Trimming removed 4 bases at V and 2 bases at J, with 16 bases between. The CDR3 consists of 16 residues. The CDR3 DNA follows: TGCGCCAGCAGCCGAGAGCCCAGGGCTGGCAATCAGCCCCAGCATTTT. It yields the protein CASSREPRAGNQPQHF.

This chain uses TRBV30 with TRBJ2-1; no reliable D call. CDR3 length: 11 amino acids. CDR1 and CDR2 from the germline V gene are GTSNPN and SVGIG (reference sequence). Trimming removed 5 bases from V and 10 bases from J, with 12 bases in between. The CDR3 spells CAWAPPGEQFF. CDR3 DNA: TGTGCCTGGGCCCCACCCGGAGAGCAGTTCTTC.

The chain joins TRBV29-1 to TRBJ2-7; 9 bases align to TRBD2. The V gene's germline CDR1 is SQVTM and CDR2 ANQGSEA. Trimming at V came to 8 bases and at J to 5 bases, leaving 13 bases not matched to a gene. The CDR3 has 14 amino acids. The DNA for the CDR3 is TGCAGCATCCCGGGCAGCGGGAGGTATCACGAGCAGTACTTC. This sequence encodes CSIPGSGRYHEQYF.

The rearrangement joins TRBV29-1 to TRBJ2-1, with 8 bases aligning to TRBD2. The CDR3 consists of 15 residues. Looked up from germline, CDR1 is SQVTM and CDR2 is ANQGSEA. With 4 bases clipped from V and 4 bases from J, the junction kept 9 bases outside the gene matches. CDR3 amino acids: CSVAGGREAYNEQFF. CDR3 in DNA: TGCAGCGTTGCCGGGGGGCGGGAGGCTTACAATGAGCAGTTCTTC.

The CDR3 DNA is TGTGCCAGCAGTGTATTGGCCGGGAATCAGCCCCAGCATTTT. This translates into CASSVLAGNQPQHF. V gene TRBV27 combines with J gene TRBJ1-5; unclear D gene. This CDR3 has 14 residues. Germline CDR1 and CDR2: MNHEY and SMNVEV (reference sequence). Trimming removed 5 bases at V and 4 bases at J, with 12 bases between.

The DNA for the CDR3 is TGTGCCAGCAGTTTATTGTTAGCGGGAGTCTCTCCCCCCCCAGATACGCAGTATTTT. It is translated as CASSLLLAGVSPPPDTQYF. The chain couples TRBV28 to TRBJ2-3; 9 bases are shared with TRBD2. The germline V gene has CDR1 MDHEN and CDR2 SYDVKM. V gave up 1 base and J gave up 4 bases; unmatched junction bases: 15. The CDR3 runs 19 residues.

This sequence joins TRBV13 and TRBJ1-5; a possible D gene is TRBD1 (6 bases). CDR1 is PRHDT and CDR2 is FYEKMQ in the germline V gene (reference sequence). V gave up 0 bases and J gave up 7 bases, with 10 bases separating them. This CDR3 spans 14 amino acids. This chain's CDR3 is CASSLGGAGQPQHF. In DNA, the CDR3 is TGTGCCAGCAGCTTAGGGGGGGCCGGGCAGCCCCAGCATTTT.

V and J are TRBV5-5 and TRBJ2-7; possible D gene TRBD1, 5 bases. This CDR3 has 14 amino acids. Germline CDR1 SGHKS, CDR2 YYEKEE (reference sequence). V gave up 0 bases and J gave up 2 bases, with 9 bases separating them. Written as DNA, the CDR3 is TGTGCCAGCAGCTTGGCGCAGGGAACCTACGAGCAGTACTTC. Its translation is CASSLAQGTYEQYF.

This clone was seen a single time. The rearrangement uses TRBV4-1 and TRBJ1-2, with 7 bases aligning to TRBD1. V shed 1 base and J 4 bases; nucleotides not matched to a gene: 15. The CDR3 is 18 residues long. From germline, CDR1 is MGHRA and CDR2 YSYEKL. Here the CDR3 reads CASSQAPILTGQTYGYTF. In DNA form, the CDR3 reads TGCGCCAGCAGCCAAGCCCCAATCCTGACAGGGCAGACCTATGGCTACACCTTC.

This chain uses TRBV6-5 with TRBJ2-7; maybe TRBD1 (5 bases). Trimming cost V 0 bases and J 3 bases, with 6 bases left between them. CDR1 is MNHEY, CDR2 SVGAGI, per germline. The CDR3 has 13 residues. In DNA, the CDR3 is TGTGCCAGCAGTTACTCGGACAACTACGAGCAGTACTTC. This sequence encodes CASSYSDNYEQYF.

This chain joins TRBV4-1 and TRBJ2-7; a possible D gene is TRBD1 (6 bases). The CDR3 is made up of 14 amino acids. The germline V gene encodes CDR1 MGHRA and CDR2 YSYEKL. V gave up 4 bases and J gave up 4 bases, with 14 bases separating them. The CDR3 DNA follows: TGCGCCAGCAGCCCAAGCCAGGGGTTTTACGAGCAGTACTTC. The encoded protein is CASSPSQGFYEQYF.